This TCR beta chain was sequenced during a study of T cell changes during pregnancy in multiple sclerosis. Data came from immunoSEQ multiplex PCR; TCRdb stores just in-frame clones and leaves some out. The repertoire holds over 45,000 clones, with around 90% as singletons. The CDR3 extends over 14 amino acids. CDR1 is MNHNS and CDR2 is SASEGT in the germline V gene. With 1 base removed from V and 2 bases from J, the gap between germline ends came to 8 bases. This TCR came from a female donor with multiple sclerosis, enrolled in a pregnancy study. The chain links TRBV6-1 to TRBJ1-2; D remains ambiguous. This specimen consisted of CD8+ T cells from peripheral blood mononuclear cells, obtained after pregnancy. The CDR3 bases are TGTGCCAGCAGTGAAGGGATGGGCAACTATGGCTACACCTTC. This sequence encodes CASSEGMGNYGYTF.